This T cell receptor beta chain was identified in a study of T cell responses to AZD1222 COVID-19 vaccine. Study-wide findings and caveats: Among spike-specific TCRs, nearly half reportedly target unmutated variant regions. Seropositivity was recorded at baseline in only 6 or 7 AZD1222 recipients. Spike as a whole was targeted by vaccine-associated CD4 TCRs, dominant at 160-218 and 743-854. Breadth and depth of Spike-specific TCRs rose after two AZD1222 doses.

Here immunoSEQ multiplex PCR was the method, and the copy in TCRdb shows in-frame clones only, minus some. The sample holds roughly 58,000 clones, 85% seen once. For this clone: Its antigen is undetermined.

Germline CDR1 reads SEHNR; CDR2 reads FQNEAQ (reference sequence). V was shortened by 7 bases and J by 1 base, with 22 bases between the two germline ends. This CDR3 spans 17 amino acids. This clonotype was obtained from an adult in good health. The V gene is TRBV7-9, the J gene TRBJ2-5; possible D gene TRBD1, 5 bases. Sequenced here: peripheral blood, sampled on day 0 of MenACWY control vaccination. The CDR3 DNA reads as TGTGCCAGCACCGCTTATAGACGGAGACAGATCCAAGAGACCCAGTACTTC. Its translation: CASTAYRRRQIQETQYF.